A single T cell receptor (beta chain) is shown here with its context. This sample was taken from a study of blood T cell repertoires in COVID-19. Study in general: Samples taken during acute and convalescent COVID-19 were collected in the United States, Italy and Spain. The analysed material was cDNA or gDNA that came from T cells, B-cell-depleted T cells, or PBMCs.

The J segment lost 4 bases and the V segment lost 6 bases, leaving 7 bases of the junction unmatched. Germline V gene lookup returns CDR1 LNHDA and CDR2 SQIVND (reference sequence). The CDR3 contains 15 residues. Source study methods: Reference gene primer amplification yielded estimated nucleated cell counts. Generated by immunoSEQ multiplex PCR, the TCRdb table keeps only in-frame clones and is missing some. The V and J calls and the clone size are those of that table, but D and trimming were determined from the DNA. The repertoire holds more than 100,000 clones, with around 86% as singletons. The chain has TRBV19 and TRBJ2-2, with 8 bases lining up with TRBD2. The receptor comes from a man older than 75 with acute or convalescent COVID-19. The material sequenced was peripheral blood. The DNA for the CDR3 is TGTGCCAGTAGGGGCCCGGGGGGGGGCACCGGGGAGCTGTTTTTT. Its protein product is CASRGPGGGTGELFF.